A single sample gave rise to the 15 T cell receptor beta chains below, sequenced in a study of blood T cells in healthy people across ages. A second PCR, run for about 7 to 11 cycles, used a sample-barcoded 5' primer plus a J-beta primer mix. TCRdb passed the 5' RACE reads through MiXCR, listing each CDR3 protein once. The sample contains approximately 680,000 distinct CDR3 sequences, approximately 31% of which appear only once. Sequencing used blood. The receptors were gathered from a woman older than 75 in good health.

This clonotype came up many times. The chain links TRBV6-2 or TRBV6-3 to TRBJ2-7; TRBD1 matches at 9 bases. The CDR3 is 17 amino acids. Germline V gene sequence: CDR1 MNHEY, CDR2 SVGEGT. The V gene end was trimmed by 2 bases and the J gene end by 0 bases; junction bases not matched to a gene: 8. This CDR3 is CASSYRTGTGFSYEQYF. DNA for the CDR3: TGTGCCAGCAGTTACCGGACCGGGACAGGGTTCTCCTACGAGCAGTACTTC.

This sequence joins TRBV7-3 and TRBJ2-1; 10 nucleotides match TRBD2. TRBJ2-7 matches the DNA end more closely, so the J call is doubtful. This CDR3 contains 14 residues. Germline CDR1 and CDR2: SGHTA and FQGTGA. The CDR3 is CASSRSGGNNEQYF. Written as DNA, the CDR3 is TGTGCCAGCAGCCGTAGCGGGGGGAACAATGAGCAGTACTTC.

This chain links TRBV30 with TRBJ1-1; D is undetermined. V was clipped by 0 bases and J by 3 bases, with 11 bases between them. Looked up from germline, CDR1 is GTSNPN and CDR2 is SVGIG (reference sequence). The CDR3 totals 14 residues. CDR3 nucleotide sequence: TGTGCCTGGAGTGTCCCGTTACAGTACACTGAAGCTTTCTTT. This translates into CAWSVPLQYTEAFF.

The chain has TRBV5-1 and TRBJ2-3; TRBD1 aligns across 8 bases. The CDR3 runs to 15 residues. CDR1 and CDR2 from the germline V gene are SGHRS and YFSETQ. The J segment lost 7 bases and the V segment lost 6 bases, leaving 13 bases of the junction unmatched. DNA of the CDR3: TGCGCCAGCACGCTTGAAGACAGGGGATTACATACGCAGTATTTT. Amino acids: CASTLEDRGLHTQYF.

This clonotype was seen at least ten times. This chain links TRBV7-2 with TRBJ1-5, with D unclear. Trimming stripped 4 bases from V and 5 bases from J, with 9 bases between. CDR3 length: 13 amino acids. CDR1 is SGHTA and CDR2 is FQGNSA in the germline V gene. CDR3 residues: CASSSGVYQPQHF. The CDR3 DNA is TGTGCCAGCAGCTCCGGGGTCTATCAGCCCCAGCATTTT. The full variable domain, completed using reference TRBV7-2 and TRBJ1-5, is GAGVSQSPSNKVTEKGKDVELRCDPISGHTALYWYRQSLGQGLEFLIYFQGNSAPDKSGLPSDRFSAERTGGSVSTLTIQRTQQEDSAVYLCASSSGVYQPQHFGDGTRLSIL.

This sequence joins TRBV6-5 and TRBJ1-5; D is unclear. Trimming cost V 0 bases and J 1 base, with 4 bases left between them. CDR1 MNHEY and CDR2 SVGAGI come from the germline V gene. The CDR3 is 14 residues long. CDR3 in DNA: TGTGCCAGCAGTTACTCACAGAGCAATCAGCCCCAGCATTTT. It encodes CASSYSQSNQPQHF.

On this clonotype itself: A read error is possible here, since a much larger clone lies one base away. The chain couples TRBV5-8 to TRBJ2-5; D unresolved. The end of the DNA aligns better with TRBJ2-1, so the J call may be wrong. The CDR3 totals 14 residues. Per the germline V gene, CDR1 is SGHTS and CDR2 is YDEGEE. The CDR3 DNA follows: TGTGCCAGCAGCCTTTCGTGGCGTAAAGAGACCCAGTTCTTC. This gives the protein CASSLSWRKETQFF.

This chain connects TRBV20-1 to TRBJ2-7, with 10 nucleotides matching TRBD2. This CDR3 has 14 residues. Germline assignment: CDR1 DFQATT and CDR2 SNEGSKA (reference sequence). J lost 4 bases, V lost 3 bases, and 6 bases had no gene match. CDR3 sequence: CSAREAGGPYEQYF. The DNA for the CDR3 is TGCAGTGCTAGGGAAGCGGGGGGGCCTTACGAGCAGTACTTC.

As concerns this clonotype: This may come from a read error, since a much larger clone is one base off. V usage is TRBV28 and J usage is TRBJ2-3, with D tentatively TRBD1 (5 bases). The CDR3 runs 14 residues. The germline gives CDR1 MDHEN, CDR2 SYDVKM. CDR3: CARSTPTVTDTQYF. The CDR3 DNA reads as TGTGCCCGCAGTACACCGACAGTCACAGATACGCAGTATTTT.

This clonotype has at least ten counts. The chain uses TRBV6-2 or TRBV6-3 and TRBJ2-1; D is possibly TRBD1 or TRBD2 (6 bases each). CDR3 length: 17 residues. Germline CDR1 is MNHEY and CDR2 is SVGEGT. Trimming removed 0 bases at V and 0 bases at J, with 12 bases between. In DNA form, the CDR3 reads TGTGCCAGCAGTTACTCGAGAGGGGGGAACTCCTACAATGAGCAGTTCTTC. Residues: CASSYSRGGNSYNEQFF.

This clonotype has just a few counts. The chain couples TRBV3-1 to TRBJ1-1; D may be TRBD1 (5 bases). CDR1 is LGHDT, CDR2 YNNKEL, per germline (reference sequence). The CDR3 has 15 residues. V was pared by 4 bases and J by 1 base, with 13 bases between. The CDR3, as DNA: TGTGCCAGCAGCCTGATTCCAGGGAAGAACACTGAAGCTTTCTTT. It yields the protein CASSLIPGKNTEAFF.

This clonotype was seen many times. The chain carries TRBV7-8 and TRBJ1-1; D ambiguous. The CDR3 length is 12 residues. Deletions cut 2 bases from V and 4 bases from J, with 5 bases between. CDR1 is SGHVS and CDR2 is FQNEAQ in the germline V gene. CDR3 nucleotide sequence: TGTGCCAGCAGCTTACGGCTCACTGAAGCTTTCTTT. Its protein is CASSLRLTEAFF.

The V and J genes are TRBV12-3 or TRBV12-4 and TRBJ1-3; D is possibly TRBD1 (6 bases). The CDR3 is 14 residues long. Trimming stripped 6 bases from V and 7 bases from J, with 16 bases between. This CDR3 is CASRPTGSGNTIYF. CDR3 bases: TGTGCCAGCAGACCGACAGGTAGCGGGAACACCATATATTTT.

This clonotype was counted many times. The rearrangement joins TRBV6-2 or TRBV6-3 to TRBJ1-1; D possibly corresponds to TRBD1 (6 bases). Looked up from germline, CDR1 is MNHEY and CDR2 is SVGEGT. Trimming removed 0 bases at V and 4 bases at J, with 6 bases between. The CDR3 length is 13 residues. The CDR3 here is CASSYSGGTEAFF. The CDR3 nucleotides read TGTGCCAGCAGTTACTCAGGGGGCACTGAAGCTTTCTTT.

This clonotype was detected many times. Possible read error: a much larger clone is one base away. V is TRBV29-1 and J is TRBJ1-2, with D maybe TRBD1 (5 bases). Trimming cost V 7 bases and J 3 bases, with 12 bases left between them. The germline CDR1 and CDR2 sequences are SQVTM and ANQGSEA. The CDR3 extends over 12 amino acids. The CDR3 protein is CSGGKQDYGYTF. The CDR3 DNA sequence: TGCAGCGGGGGCAAACAGGACTATGGCTACACCTTC.